This record looks at one T cell receptor (beta chain) sequence and its context. The sample originates from a study of blood T cell repertoires in COVID-19. Turning to the study itself: Specimens from acute and convalescent COVID-19 originated in the United States, Italy and Spain. T cells, B-cell-depleted T cells, or PBMCs provided the cDNA or gDNA that served as material.

V was shortened by 1 base and J by 4 bases, with 14 bases between the two germline ends. This CDR3 has 16 residues. Per the germline V gene, CDR1 is SEHNR and CDR2 is FQNEAQ (reference sequence). Methods used by the authors: Nucleated cell number was recorded as an estimate derived from reference gene primer amplification. Clones were read by immunoSEQ multiplex PCR, and TCRdb kept only the in-frame ones, dropping some. D and trimming were read from the DNA, whereas the V and J calls and clone size are those reported in that table. The table shows around 170,000 clones, with around 72% occurring only once.

The source material was peripheral blood. This sequence originates from an elderly woman with acute or convalescent COVID-19. The chain carries TRBV7-9 and TRBJ2-1; a possible D gene is TRBD1 (6 bases). CDR3 in DNA: TGTGCCAGCAGCTTAGGACTCGGACAGACTTACAATGAGCAGTTCTTC. Its protein product is CASSLGLGQTYNEQFF.